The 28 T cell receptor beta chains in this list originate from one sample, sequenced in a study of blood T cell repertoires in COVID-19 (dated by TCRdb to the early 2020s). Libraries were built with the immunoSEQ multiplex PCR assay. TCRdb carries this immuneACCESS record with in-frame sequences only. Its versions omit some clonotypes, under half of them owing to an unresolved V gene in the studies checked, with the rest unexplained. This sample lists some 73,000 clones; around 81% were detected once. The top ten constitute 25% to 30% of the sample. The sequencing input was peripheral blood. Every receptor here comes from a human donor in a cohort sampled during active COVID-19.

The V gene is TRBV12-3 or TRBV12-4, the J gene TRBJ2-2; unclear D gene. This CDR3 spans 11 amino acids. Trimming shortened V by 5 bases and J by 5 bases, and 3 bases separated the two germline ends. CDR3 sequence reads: CASSQTGELFF. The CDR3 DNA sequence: TGTGCCAGCAGTCAGACCGGGGAGCTGTTTTTT.

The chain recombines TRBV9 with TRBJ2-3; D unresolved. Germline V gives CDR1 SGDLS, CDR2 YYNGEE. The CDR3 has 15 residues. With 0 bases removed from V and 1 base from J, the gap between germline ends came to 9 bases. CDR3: CASSVGAGGTDTQYF. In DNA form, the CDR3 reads TGTGCCAGCAGCGTAGGGGCAGGTGGCACAGATACGCAGTATTTT.

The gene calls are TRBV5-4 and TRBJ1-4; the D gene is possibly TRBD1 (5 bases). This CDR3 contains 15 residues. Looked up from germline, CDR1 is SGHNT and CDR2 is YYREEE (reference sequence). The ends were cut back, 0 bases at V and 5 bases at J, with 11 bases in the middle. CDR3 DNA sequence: TGTGCCAGCAGCTTGGGCGGCAGGGCGAATGAAAAACTGTTTTTT. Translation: CASSLGGRANEKLFF. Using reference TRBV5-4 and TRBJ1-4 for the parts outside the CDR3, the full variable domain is ETGVTQSPTHLIKTRGQQVTLRCSSQSGHNTVSWYQQALGQGPQFIFQYYREEENGRGNFPPRFSGLQFPNYSSELNVNALELDDSALYLCASSLGGRANEKLFFGSGTQLSVL.

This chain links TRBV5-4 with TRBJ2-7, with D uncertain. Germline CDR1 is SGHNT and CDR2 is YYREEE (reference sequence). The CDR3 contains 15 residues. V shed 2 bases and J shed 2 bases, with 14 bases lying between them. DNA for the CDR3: TGTGCCAGCAGCTTCGAGGAATCAATTCCCTACGAGCAGTACTTC. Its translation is CASSFEESIPYEQYF.

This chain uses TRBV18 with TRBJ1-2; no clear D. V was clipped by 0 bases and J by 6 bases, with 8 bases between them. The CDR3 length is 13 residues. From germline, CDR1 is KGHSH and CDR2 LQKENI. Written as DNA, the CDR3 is TGTGCCAGCTCACCACCAACAGTCAATGGCTACACCTTC. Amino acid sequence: CASSPPTVNGYTF.

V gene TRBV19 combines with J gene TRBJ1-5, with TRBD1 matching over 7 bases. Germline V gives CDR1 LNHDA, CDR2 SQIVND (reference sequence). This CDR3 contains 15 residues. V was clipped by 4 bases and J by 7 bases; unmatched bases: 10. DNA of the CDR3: TGTGCCAGTAGTACCTCCCGGACAGGCGTACAGCCCCAGCATTTT. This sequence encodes CASSTSRTGVQPQHF.

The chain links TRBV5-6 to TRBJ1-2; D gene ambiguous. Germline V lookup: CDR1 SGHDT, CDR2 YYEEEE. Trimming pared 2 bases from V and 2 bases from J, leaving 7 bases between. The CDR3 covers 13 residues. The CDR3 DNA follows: TGTGCCAGCAGCTTTGGAGAAAACTATGGCTACACCTTC. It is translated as CASSFGENYGYTF.

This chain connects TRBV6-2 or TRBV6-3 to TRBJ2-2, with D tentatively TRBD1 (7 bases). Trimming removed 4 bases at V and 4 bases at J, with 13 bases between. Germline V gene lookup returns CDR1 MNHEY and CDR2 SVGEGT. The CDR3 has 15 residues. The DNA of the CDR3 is TGTGCCAGCAGTTTATCAGGGGGAGGCACCGGGGAGCTGTTTTTT. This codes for CASSLSGGGTGELFF.

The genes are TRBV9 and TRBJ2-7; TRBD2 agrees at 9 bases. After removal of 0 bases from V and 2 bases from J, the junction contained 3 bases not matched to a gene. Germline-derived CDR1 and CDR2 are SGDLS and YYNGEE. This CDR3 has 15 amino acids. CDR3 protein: CASSVGGGGAYEQYF. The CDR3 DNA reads TGTGCCAGCAGCGTAGGAGGCGGGGGGGCCTACGAGCAGTACTTC.

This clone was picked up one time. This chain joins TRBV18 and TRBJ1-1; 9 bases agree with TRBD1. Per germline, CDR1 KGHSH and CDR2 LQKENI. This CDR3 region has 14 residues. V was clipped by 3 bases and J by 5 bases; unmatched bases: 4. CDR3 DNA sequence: TGTGCCAGCTCACCGGACAGGGGAATAACTGAAGCTTTCTTT. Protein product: CASSPDRGITEAFF.

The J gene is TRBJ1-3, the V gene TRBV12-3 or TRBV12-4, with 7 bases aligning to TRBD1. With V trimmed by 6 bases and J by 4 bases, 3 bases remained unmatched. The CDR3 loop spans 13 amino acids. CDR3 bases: TGTGCCAGCAGACTGACAGGGGGAAACACCATATATTTT. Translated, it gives CASRLTGGNTIYF.

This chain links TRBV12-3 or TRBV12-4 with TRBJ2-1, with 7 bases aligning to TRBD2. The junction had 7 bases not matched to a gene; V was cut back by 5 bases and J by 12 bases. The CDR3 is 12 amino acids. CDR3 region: CASSGGRDWQFF. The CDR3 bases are TGTGCCAGCAGTGGAGGGAGGGATTGGCAGTTCTTC.

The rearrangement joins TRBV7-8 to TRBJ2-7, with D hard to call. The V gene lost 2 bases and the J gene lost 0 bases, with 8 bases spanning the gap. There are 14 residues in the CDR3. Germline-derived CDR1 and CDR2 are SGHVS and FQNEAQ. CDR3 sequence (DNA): TGTGCCAGCAGCTTATCCTCGAGCTCCTACGAGCAGTACTTC. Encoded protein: CASSLSSSSYEQYF.

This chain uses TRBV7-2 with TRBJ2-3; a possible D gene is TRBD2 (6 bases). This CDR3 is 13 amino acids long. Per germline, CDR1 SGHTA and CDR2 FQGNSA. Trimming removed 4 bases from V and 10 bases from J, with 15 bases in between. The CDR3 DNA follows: TGTGCCAGCAGCTCGGGGCAGCGGGCTCCGCAGTATTTT. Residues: CASSSGQRAPQYF. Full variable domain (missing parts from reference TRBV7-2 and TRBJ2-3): GAGVSQSPSNKVTEKGKDVELRCDPISGHTALYWYRQSLGQGLEFLIYFQGNSAPDKSGLPSDRFSAERTGGSVSTLTIQRTQQEDSAVYLCASSSGQRAPQYFGPGTRLTVL.

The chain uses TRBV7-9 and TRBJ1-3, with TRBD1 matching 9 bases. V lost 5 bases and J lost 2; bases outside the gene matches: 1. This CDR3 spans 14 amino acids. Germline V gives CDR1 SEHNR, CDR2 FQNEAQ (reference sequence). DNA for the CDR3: TGTGCCAGCAGCAGGGACAGGGCTGGAAACACCATATATTTT. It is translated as CASSRDRAGNTIYF.

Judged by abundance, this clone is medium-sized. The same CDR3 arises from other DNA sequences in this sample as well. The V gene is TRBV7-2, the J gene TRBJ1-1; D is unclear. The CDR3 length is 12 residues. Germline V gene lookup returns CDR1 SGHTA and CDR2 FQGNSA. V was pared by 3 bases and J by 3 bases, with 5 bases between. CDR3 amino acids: CASSFSDTEAFF. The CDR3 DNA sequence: TGTGCCAGCAGCTTCTCGGACACTGAAGCTTTCTTT. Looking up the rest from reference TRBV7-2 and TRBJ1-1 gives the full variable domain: GAGVSQSPSNKVTEKGKDVELRCDPISGHTALYWYRQSLGQGLEFLIYFQGNSAPDKSGLPSDRFSAERTGGSVSTLTIQRTQQEDSAVYLCASSFSDTEAFFGQGTRLTVV.

The CDR3 region is CATSRELAGSYNEQFF. CDR3 coding DNA: TGTGCCACCAGCAGAGAACTAGCGGGCTCCTACAATGAGCAGTTCTTC. The chain employs TRBV15 and TRBJ2-1; TRBD2 agrees at 9 bases. Looked up from germline, CDR1 is LNHNV and CDR2 is YYDKDF (reference sequence). With 0 bases clipped from V and 0 bases from J, the junction kept 0 bases outside the gene matches. The CDR3 totals 16 residues.

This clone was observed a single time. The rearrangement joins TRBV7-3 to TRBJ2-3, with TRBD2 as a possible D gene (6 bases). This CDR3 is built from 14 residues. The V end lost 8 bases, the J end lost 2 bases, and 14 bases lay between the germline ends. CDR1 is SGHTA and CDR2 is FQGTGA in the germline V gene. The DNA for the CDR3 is TGTGCCAGCGGAAGGAGGGGTGTCACAGATACGCAGTATTTT. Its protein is CASGRRGVTDTQYF.

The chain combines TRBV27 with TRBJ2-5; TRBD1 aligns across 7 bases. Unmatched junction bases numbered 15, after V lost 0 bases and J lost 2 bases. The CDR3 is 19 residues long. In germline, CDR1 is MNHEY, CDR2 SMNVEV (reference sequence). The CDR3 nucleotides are TGTGCCAGCAGTTTATCAGGCCTCCTATACAGGGGCCCACAAGAGACCCAGTACTTC. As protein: CASSLSGLLYRGPQETQYF.

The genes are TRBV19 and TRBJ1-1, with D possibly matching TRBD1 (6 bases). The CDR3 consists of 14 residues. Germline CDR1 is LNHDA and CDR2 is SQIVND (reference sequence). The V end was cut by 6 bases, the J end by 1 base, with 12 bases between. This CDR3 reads CASRKTGQNTEAFF. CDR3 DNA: TGTGCCAGTAGAAAGACAGGTCAGAACACTGAAGCTTTCTTT.

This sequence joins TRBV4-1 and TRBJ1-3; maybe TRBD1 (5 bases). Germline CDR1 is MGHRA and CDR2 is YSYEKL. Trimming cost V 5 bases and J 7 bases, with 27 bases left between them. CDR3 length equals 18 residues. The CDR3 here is CASSEGGASRRFGNTIYF. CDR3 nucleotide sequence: TGCGCCAGCAGCGAAGGTGGGGCCTCGAGACGGTTTGGGAACACCATATATTTT.

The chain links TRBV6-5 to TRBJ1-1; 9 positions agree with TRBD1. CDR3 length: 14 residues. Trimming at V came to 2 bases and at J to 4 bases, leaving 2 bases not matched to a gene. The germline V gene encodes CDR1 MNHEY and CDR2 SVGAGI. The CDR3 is CASSYDRGSTEAFF. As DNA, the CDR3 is TGTGCCAGCAGTTACGACAGGGGGTCCACTGAAGCTTTCTTT.

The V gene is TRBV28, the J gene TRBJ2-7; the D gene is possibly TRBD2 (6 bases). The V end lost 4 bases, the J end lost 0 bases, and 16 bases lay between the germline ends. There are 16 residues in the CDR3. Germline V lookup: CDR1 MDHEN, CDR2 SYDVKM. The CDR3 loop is CASSSPGTGLSYEQYF. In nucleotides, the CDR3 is TGTGCCAGCAGTTCCCCCGGGACGGGACTCTCCTACGAGCAGTACTTC.

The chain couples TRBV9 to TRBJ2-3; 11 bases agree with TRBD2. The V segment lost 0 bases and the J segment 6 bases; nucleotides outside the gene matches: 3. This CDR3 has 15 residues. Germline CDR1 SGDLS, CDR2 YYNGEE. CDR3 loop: CASSVVASGGDTQYF. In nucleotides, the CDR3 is TGTGCCAGCAGCGTAGTGGCTAGCGGGGGGGATACGCAGTATTTT.

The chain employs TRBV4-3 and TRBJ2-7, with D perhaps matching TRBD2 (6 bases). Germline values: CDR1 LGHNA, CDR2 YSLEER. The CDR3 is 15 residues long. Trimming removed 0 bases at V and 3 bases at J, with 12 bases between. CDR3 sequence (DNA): TGCGCCAGCAGCCAAGATCGGGGGTTTGGCTACGAGCAGTACTTC. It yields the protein CASSQDRGFGYEQYF.

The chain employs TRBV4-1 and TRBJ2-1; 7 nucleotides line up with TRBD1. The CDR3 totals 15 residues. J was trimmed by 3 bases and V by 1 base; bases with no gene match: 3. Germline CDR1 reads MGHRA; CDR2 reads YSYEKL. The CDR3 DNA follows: TGCGCCAGCAGCCAAGGGGCAGGGGGCTACAATGAGCAGTTCTTC. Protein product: CASSQGAGGYNEQFF.

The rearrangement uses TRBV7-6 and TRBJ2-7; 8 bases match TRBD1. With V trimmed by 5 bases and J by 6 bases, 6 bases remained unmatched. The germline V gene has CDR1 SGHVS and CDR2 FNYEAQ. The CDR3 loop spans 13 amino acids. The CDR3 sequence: CASSGDRSFEQYF. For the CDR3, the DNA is TGTGCCAGCAGCGGGGACAGGTCTTTCGAGCAGTACTTC.

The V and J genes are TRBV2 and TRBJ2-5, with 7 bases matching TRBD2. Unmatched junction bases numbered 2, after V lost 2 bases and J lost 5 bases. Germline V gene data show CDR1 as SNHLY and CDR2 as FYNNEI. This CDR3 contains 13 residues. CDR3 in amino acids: CASSERGGETQYF. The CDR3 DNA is TGTGCCAGCAGTGAAAGGGGAGGGGAGACCCAGTACTTC.